The rows below give T cell receptor beta chains drawn from one sample of a study of blood T cell repertoires in COVID-19. Repertoires were generated with immunoSEQ multiplex PCR, while TCRdb's copy carries only in-frame clones and drops some. The sample holds more than 90,000 clones; about 89% are singletons and the top ten take roughly 4.5%. The specimen sequenced was peripheral blood. These receptors were collected from a man aged 35 to 55 with acute or convalescent COVID-19. Each CDR3 is given with its conserved first and last residue. Each record gives: clone size, J gene, D gene, V gene, CDR3 DNA, CDR3 protein. The D gene is left open where the match is weak. A row's size may be missing; if present it is once, few, many or a size class.

clone_size: -
j_call: TRBJ2-2
d_call: TRBD1
v_call: TRBV6-5
cdr3_nt: TGTGCCACCCGGACAGGGTCTAACACCGGGGAGCTGTTTTTT
cdr3_aa: CATRTGSNTGELFF

clone_size: -
j_call: TRBJ1-1
d_call: -
v_call: TRBV6-5
cdr3_nt: TGTGCCAGCAGTCGGTCGACAGCAACCTCTGAAGCTTTCTTT
cdr3_aa: CASSRSTATSEAFF

clone_size: -
j_call: TRBJ1-2
d_call: TRBD1
v_call: TRBV3-1/TRBV3-2
cdr3_nt: TGTGCCAGCAGCCAGGACAGGGCCGGTGGCTACACCTTC
cdr3_aa: CASSQDRAGGYTF

clone_size: -
j_call: TRBJ1-2
d_call: -
v_call: TRBV5-6
cdr3_nt: TGTGCCAGCAGCTTGGCGCGGAATCCCTATGGCTACACCTTC
cdr3_aa: CASSLARNPYGYTF

clone_size: -
j_call: TRBJ2-2
d_call: TRBD2
v_call: TRBV3-1/TRBV3-2
cdr3_nt: TGTGCCAGCAGCCAAGATGTCCGGACTAGCAGACCGAACACCGGGGAGCTGTTTTTT
cdr3_aa: CASSQDVRTSRPNTGELFF

clone_size: -
j_call: TRBJ1-5
d_call: -
v_call: TRBV10-3
cdr3_nt: TGTGCCATCGGTGGCGATCAGCCCCAGCATTTT
cdr3_aa: CAIGGDQPQHF

clone_size: -
j_call: TRBJ2-7
d_call: TRBD2
v_call: TRBV5-1
cdr3_nt: TGCGCCAGCATCCCCGGGGTAGCGGGAATCCACGAGCAGTACTTC
cdr3_aa: CASIPGVAGIHEQYF

clone_size: -
j_call: TRBJ1-1
d_call: TRBD1
v_call: TRBV2
cdr3_nt: TGTGCCAGCAAGCGGGCAGGGGGCCGGAACACTGAAGCTTTCTTT
cdr3_aa: CASKRAGGRNTEAFF

clone_size: -
j_call: TRBJ1-1
d_call: TRBD1
v_call: TRBV11-3
cdr3_nt: TGTGCCAGCAGCCGCTCGACAGGGGGAACGAACACTGAAGCTTTCTTT
cdr3_aa: CASSRSTGGTNTEAFF

clone_size: -
j_call: TRBJ1-2
d_call: TRBD1
v_call: TRBV3-1/TRBV3-2
cdr3_nt: TGTGCCAGCAGCCTTTTTGGACAGGACTATGGCTACACCTTC
cdr3_aa: CASSLFGQDYGYTF

clone_size: few
j_call: TRBJ1-3
d_call: -
v_call: TRBV11-1
cdr3_nt: TGTGCCAGCAGCTTGTCCAGCTCTGGAAACACCATATATTTT
cdr3_aa: CASSLSSSGNTIYF

clone_size: -
j_call: TRBJ1-5
d_call: -
v_call: TRBV19
cdr3_nt: TGTGCCAGTACGGCGGGGGCCTCTGGAAATCAGCCCCAGCATTTT
cdr3_aa: CASTAGASGNQPQHF